A selection of T cell receptor beta chains follows, all from one sample in a study of post-analysis software for immune sequencing data. MiXCR, applied by TCRdb to the PCR reads, yields one record per CDR3 protein. The sample holds about 800,000 distinct CDR3 sequences, approximately 30% seen once. The source material was blood. Receptor source: a girl aged 10 to 17 with multiple sclerosis. Each CDR3 is given without its conserved first and last residue.

J gene | V gene | CDR3 protein
TRBJ1-2 | TRBV9 | ASTSTNGYT
TRBJ2-1 | TRBV10-3 | AISVGGGSFEQF
TRBJ1-5 | TRBV5-5 | ASSLRVGISNQPQH
TRBJ1-1 | TRBV28 | ASSLVSMNTEAF
TRBJ2-1 | TRBV7-2 | ASSLETSGRRGNEQF
TRBJ2-7 | TRBV28 | ASSLPREVLYEQY
TRBJ2-5 | TRBV2 | ASRDTGKETQY
TRBJ2-5 | TRBV5-1 | ASSLVWGGETQY
TRBJ1-6 | TRBV5-1 | ASSLDGPPSPLH
TRBJ1-1 | TRBV29-1 | SVFVESWNTEAF
TRBJ2-5 | TRBV7-9 | ASSLWPRQRQETQY
TRBJ2-1 | TRBV20-1 | SAGLAGYNEQF
TRBJ2-3 | TRBV5-1 | ASSFSEGTDTQY
TRBJ2-5 | TRBV6-5 | ASRRAGGALGETQY
TRBJ2-1 | TRBV5-1 | ASSEGLAGGFNEQF
TRBJ2-1 | TRBV20-1 | SASRLASGNEQF
TRBJ1-6 | TRBV20-1 | SASYRSSYNSPLH
TRBJ2-4 | TRBV5-1 | ASSSQVYERY
TRBJ2-3 | TRBV7-9 | ASSSEGTGDLTDTQY
TRBJ2-1 | TRBV6-5 | ASTSAVQYNEQF
TRBJ2-3 | TRBV7-9 | ASLRDVGGTDTQY
TRBJ2-3 | TRBV5-5 | ASSLQIRDTQY
TRBJ1-2 | TRBV12-3/TRBV12-4 | ASSPTGGWYGYT
TRBJ2-7 | TRBV20-1 | SAIPPTGGHEQY
TRBJ2-7 | TRBV12-5 | ASGLSPSGGAPYEQY
TRBJ1-4 | TRBV6-5 | ASSYSGAGGEKLF
TRBJ2-1 | TRBV7-2 | ASSLRLAGVDEQF
TRBJ1-1 | TRBV20-1 | SARGLGQGLRDTEAF
TRBJ1-2 | TRBV5-1 | ASKKLGRDHGYT
TRBJ2-1 | TRBV2 | ANDRLAGDMWEQF
TRBJ1-2 | TRBV20-1 | SARDKGWGYGYT
TRBJ1-5 | TRBV20-1 | SASTRTGLNQPQH
TRBJ2-1 | TRBV28 | ASSPAGEWNEQF
TRBJ2-3 | TRBV29-1 | GVEPPGSLDTQY
TRBJ1-1 | TRBV24-1 | ATSDPNTEAF
TRBJ1-6 | TRBV5-6 | ASSPPGSYNSPLH
TRBJ2-5 | TRBV6-1 | ASSEAVAGGRETQY
TRBJ2-4 | TRBV2 | ASRRDTLAKKIQY
TRBJ1-1 | TRBV3-1 | ASSQEGRAF
TRBJ2-3 | TRBV6-1 | ASSETGGNKVDTQY
TRBJ2-5 | TRBV29-1 | SVEAGQGAGTQY
TRBJ2-5 | TRBV20-1 | SASRSGSGRAGETQY
TRBJ2-5 | TRBV2 | ASSGSLADNEQY
TRBJ2-3 | TRBV6-4 | ASSDSLPPDTQY
TRBJ1-6 | TRBV2 | ASSGSRVGNSPLH
TRBJ1-2 | TRBV20-1 | SARAPPGQRGYGYT
TRBJ2-5 | TRBV29-1 | SVGGGVGETQY
TRBJ2-3 | TRBV4-2 | ASSPILAGGFTDTQY
TRBJ2-5 | TRBV6-2/TRBV6-3 | AMLDWGETQY
TRBJ2-1 | TRBV20-1 | SARGSDASSYNEQF
TRBJ1-4 | TRBV7-2 | ASSETGGRREKLF
TRBJ2-1 | TRBV4-3 | ASSPSRADEQF
TRBJ2-1 | TRBV10-3 | AISGLVQSYNEQF
TRBJ1-6 | TRBV28 | ASASGNSPLH
TRBJ2-2 | TRBV7-2 | ASSYKQGGELF
TRBJ2-5 | TRBV7-2 | ASREDRDTETQY
TRBJ1-1 | TRBV25-1 | ATSSRGNTEAF
TRBJ2-1 | TRBV9 | ASSVGFWGLNYNEQF
TRBJ2-3 | TRBV25-1 | ASSGGPGETTDTQY
TRBJ1-2 | TRBV20-1 | SARPGGGRLISYGYT